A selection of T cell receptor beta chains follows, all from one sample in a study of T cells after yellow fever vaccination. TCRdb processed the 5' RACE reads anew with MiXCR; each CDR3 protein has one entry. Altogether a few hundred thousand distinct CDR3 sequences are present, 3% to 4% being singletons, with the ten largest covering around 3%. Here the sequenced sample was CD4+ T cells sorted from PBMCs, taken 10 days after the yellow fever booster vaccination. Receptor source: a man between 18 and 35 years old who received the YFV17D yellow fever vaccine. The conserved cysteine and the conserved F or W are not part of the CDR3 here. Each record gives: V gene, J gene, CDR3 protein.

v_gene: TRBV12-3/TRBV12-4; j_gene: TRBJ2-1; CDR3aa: ASSFPGEKDEQF
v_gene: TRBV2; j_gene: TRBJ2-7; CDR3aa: ASSSLSWQY
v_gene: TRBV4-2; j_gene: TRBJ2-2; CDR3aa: ASSQDRIAGELF
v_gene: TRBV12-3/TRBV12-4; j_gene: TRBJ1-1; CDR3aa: ASSFQWPFQLNTEAF
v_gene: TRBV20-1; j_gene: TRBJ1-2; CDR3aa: SASHDGYT
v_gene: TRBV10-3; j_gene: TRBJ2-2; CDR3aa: AIRRASENTGELF
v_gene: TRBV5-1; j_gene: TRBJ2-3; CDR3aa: ASTDPPGDTQY
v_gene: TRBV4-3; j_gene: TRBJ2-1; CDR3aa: ASSLLRGTSYNEQF
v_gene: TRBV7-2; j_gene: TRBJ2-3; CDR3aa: ASRRTGWADTQY
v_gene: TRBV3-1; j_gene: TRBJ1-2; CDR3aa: ASSQGESGYT
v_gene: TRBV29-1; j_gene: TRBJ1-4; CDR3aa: SVEIQTNEKLF
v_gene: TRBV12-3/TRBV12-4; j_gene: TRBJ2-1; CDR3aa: ASRSGGTGEFREF
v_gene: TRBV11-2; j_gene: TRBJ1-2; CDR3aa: ASSSADSDNYGYT
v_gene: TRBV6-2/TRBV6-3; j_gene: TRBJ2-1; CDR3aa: ASSYGGRNEQF
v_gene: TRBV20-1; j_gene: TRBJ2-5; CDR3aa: SAARPGTGEETQY
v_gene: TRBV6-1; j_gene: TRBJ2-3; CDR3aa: ASSEGVGSTDTQY
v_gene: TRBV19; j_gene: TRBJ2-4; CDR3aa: ASSTISTGWDIQY
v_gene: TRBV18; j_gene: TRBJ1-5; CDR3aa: ASSTPLVNYSNQPQH
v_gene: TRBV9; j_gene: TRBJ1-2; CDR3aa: ASSVDPEGYGYT
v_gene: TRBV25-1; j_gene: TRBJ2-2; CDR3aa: ASTGPNTGELF
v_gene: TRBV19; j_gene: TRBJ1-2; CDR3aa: ATSGRSNYGYT
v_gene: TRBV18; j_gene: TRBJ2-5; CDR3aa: ASSPRDSKETQY
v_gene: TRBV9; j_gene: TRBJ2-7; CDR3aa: ARRWEGYEQY
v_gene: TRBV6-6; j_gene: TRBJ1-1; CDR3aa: ASSSGGGYNTEAF
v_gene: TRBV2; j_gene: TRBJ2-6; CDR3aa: ASEFSGAGANVLT
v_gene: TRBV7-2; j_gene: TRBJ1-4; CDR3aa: ASSFGRQGVYEKLF
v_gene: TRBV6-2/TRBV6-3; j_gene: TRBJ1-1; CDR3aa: ASSSHGDRSNTEAF
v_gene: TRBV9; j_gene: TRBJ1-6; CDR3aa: ASSAGTVGSPLH
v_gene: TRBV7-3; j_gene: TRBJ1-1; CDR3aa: ASSSRAMNTEAF
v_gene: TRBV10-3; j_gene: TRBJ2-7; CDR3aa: AISESDRGSGYEQY
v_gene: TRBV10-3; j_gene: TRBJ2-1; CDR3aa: AISETPPTSEQF
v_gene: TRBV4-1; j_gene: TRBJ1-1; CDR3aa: ASSPSGVRFEAF
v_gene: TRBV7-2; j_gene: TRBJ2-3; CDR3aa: ASSGSGYFTDTQY
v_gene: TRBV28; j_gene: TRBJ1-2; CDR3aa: ASSLGLGYT
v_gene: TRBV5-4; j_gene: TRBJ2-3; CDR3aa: ASSLSSSRLGDTQY
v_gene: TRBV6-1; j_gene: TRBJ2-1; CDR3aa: ASSEVLAGGYNEQF
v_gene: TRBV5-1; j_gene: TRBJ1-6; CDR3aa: ASSLGTGGANSPLH
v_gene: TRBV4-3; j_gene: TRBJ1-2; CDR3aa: ASSQDLGTAYGYT
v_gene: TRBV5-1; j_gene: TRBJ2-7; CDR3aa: ASSLEVRSISYEQY
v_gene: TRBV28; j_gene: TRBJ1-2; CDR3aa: ASMLTEVGYGYT
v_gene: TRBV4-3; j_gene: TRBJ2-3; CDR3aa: ASSQISGGSTDTQY